This TCR beta chain was captured by sequencing in a study of blood T cell repertoires in COVID-19. Germline V gene lookup returns CDR1 SEHNR and CDR2 FQNEAQ (reference sequence). The CDR3 runs 15 residues. Trimming pared 4 bases from V and 3 bases from J, leaving 15 bases between. Authors' data handling: Amplification of reference gene primers was used by the study to estimate nucleated cell counts. The repertoire was sequenced with immunoSEQ multiplex PCR; TCRdb's copy has only in-frame clones and lacks some. From that table come the V and J calls and clone size; the DNA was used to work out D and trimming. The sample records some 270,000 clones, around 92% being singletons. Donors in Cohort 3 counted as recovered after two negative PCRs, clearance, or symptom resolution. In its sample, this clone was seen a few times.

The TCR sequence derives from a woman aged 60-70 years who had recovered from COVID-19. The material sequenced was PBMCs or T cells enriched from blood (not recorded which). The gene calls are TRBV7-9 and TRBJ1-1, with D unresolved. In nucleotides, the CDR3 is TGTGCCAGCAGCTCGCCCGAGGCTGCGGACACTGAAGCTTTCTTT. Amino acids: CASSSPEAADTEAFF.